This T cell receptor (beta chain) stems from a study of neurological immune-mediated disorders. Over 160 million TCR-beta sequences from 15-18 subjects were obtained in each sequencing run. MiXCR, applied by TCRdb to the 5' RACE reads, yields one record per CDR3 protein. The repertoire consists of 90,000 to 150,000 distinct CDR3 sequences, with approximately 3.2% occurring once and the leading ten covering 1.3%. The CDR3 is 10 residues long. The V end lost 7 bases, the J end lost 5 bases, and 6 bases lay between the germline ends. The germline V gene has CDR1 SGHDT and CDR2 YYEEEE. Points from the study as a whole: On phylogenetic grouping, the repertoires of 18 of 34 multiple sclerosis patients fell within one related-CDR3 cluster, constituting a possible signature.

This clonotype was observed at least ten times. Antigen specificity is unknown. The clonotype originates from a woman in her thirties with multiple sclerosis. The sequenced sample was PBMCs. This chain joins TRBV5-6 and TRBJ1-1, with D unclear. This CDR3 is CASGLTEAFF. CDR3 coding DNA: TGTGCCAGCGGGCTTACTGAAGCTTTCTTT. Together with reference TRBV5-6 and TRBJ1-1, the CDR3 gives the full variable domain: DAGVTQSPTHLIKTRGQQVTLRCSPKSGHDTVSWYQQALGQGPQFIFQYYEEEERQRGNFPDRFSGHQFPNYSSELNVNALLLGDSALYLCASGLTEAFFGQGTRLTVV.